This is a list of T cell receptor beta chains from one sample in a study of blood T cell repertoires in COVID-19. Using immunoSEQ multiplex PCR, the repertoire was profiled, and TCRdb retains in-frame clones only, with some absent. The repertoire includes 200,000 or so clones, around three quarters of them detected once, and 5.5% sits in the top ten. Sequences were obtained from peripheral blood. The receptors were sampled from a woman in her sixties or seventies with acute or convalescent COVID-19. CDR3s include the opening cysteine and the closing phenylalanine or tryptophan. A D gene is named only where the DNA matches it firmly. Clone size, where shown, is once, few, many, or a class for clones that have expanded.

V	size	D	J	CDR3	DNA
TRBV6-5	.	.	TRBJ2-1	CASSSPRYEQFF	TGTGCCAGCAGTTCCCCCCGGTATGAGCAGTTCTTC
TRBV10-1	.	TRBD1	TRBJ2-7	CASSENRGLTEQYF	TGCGCCAGCAGTGAGAACAGGGGCCTCACCGAGCAGTACTTC
TRBV28	many	.	TRBJ2-2	CASSLRGNTGELFF	TGTGCCAGCAGTTTAAGGGGGAACACCGGGGAGCTGTTTTTT
TRBV30	.	TRBD1	TRBJ2-1	CAWSPGQYNEQFF	TGTGCCTGGAGTCCGGGACAGTACAATGAGCAGTTCTTC
TRBV10-3	.	.	TRBJ2-1	CATVGVNSYNEQFF	TGTGCCACCGTCGGGGTCAACTCCTACAATGAGCAGTTCTTC
TRBV4-2	.	TRBD1	TRBJ2-1	CASSQGPGQGYNEQFF	TGTGCCAGCAGCCAAGGTCCGGGACAGGGCTACAATGAGCAGTTCTTC
TRBV18	.	TRBD2	TRBJ2-1	CASSPPGLAGANEQFF	TGTGCCAGCTCACCACCGGGACTAGCGGGAGCCAATGAGCAGTTCTTC
TRBV23-1	.	.	TRBJ1-3	CASNSQTPGNTIYF	TGCGCCAGCAACTCACAGACCCCTGGAAACACCATATATTTT
TRBV7-9	.	TRBD1	TRBJ2-2	CASSFGTGNLANTGELFF	TGTGCCAGCAGCTTCGGGACAGGGAATCTTGCGAACACCGGGGAGCTGTTTTTT
TRBV7-7	.	.	TRBJ2-2	CASSPPQTGELFF	TGTGCCAGCAGCCCCCCCCAAACCGGGGAGCTGTTTTTT
TRBV2	.	TRBD2	TRBJ2-1	CASSRSGRADNEQFF	TGTGCCAGCAGCCGCAGCGGGAGGGCCGACAATGAGCAGTTCTTC
TRBV5-1	.	.	TRBJ2-7	CASSLLSEQYF	TGCGCCAGCAGCTTATTGAGCGAGCAGTACTTC
TRBV28	.	TRBD1	TRBJ1-2	CASSSPPAWTGMNYGYTF	TGTGCCAGCAGTTCCCCACCCGCATGGACAGGGATGAACTATGGCTACACCTTC
TRBV28	.	.	TRBJ1-6	CASSFRSRVNSPLHF	TGTGCCAGCAGTTTTCGATCCAGGGTTAATTCACCCCTCCACTTT
TRBV2	once	TRBD1	TRBJ1-2	CASSEVEGGNYGYTF	TGTGCCAGCAGTGAAGTGGAAGGGGGCAACTATGGCTACACCTTC
TRBV27	.	TRBD2	TRBJ2-2	CASSRLAGGGTGELFF	TGTGCCAGCAGTCGACTAGCGGGAGGGGGCACCGGGGAGCTGTTTTTT
TRBV27	.	TRBD1	TRBJ2-1	CASRGQGAYNEQFF	TGTGCCAGCAGGGGACAGGGAGCCTACAATGAGCAGTTCTTC
TRBV30	.	.	TRBJ2-3	CAWSVQRTDTQYF	TGTGCCTGGAGTGTGCAGCGGACAGATACGCAGTATTTT
TRBV5-4	.	TRBD1	TRBJ1-2	CASSRWDRGYGYTF	TGTGCCAGCAGCCGGTGGGACAGGGGTTACGGCTACACCTTC
TRBV7-2	once	TRBD1	TRBJ2-5	CASSPRVQGVTQYF	TGTGCCAGCAGCCCGAGGGTACAGGGGGTAACCCAGTACTTC
TRBV28	.	.	TRBJ2-5	CASSSRRDTQETQYF	TGTGCCAGCAGTAGCCGCCGGGACACACAAGAGACCCAGTACTTC
TRBV28	.	TRBD2	TRBJ2-3	CASNPSGSTDTQYF	TGTGCCAGCAACCCTAGCGGTAGCACAGATACGCAGTATTTT